The clone carrying this TCR beta chain occurred many times. The antigen is undetermined. This entry is derived from a study of T-cell reconstitution after alpha-beta-depleted transplantation in children. This sample's TCRbeta library carried unique molecular identifier barcodes. TCRdb re-called the PCR reads with MiXCR, one entry per CDR3 protein. The sample has around 270,000 distinct CDR3 sequences; around 10% are singletons. Findings and caveats of the study: The main origin of T-cell counts and diversity one year after transplant was newly produced T cells. The high TCRbeta diversity at day 60 in some patients came from surviving recipient T cells and thymic progenitors.

This clonotype originated in a boy younger than two with acute myeloid leukemia, due to receive a stem cell transplant. The sequencing here drew on PBMCs, taken before TCRalphabeta/CD19-depleted stem cell transplant.

The chain's CDR3 is CASSYSTSSGNTIYF. As DNA, the CDR3 is TGTGCCAGCAGTTACTCGACGTCCTCTGGAAACACCATATATTTT. This chain uses TRBV6-5 with TRBJ1-3; D is ambiguous. This CDR3 spans 15 amino acids. CDR1 and CDR2 (germline): MNHEY, SVGAGI. Trimming cost V 0 bases and J 0 bases, with 6 bases left between them.